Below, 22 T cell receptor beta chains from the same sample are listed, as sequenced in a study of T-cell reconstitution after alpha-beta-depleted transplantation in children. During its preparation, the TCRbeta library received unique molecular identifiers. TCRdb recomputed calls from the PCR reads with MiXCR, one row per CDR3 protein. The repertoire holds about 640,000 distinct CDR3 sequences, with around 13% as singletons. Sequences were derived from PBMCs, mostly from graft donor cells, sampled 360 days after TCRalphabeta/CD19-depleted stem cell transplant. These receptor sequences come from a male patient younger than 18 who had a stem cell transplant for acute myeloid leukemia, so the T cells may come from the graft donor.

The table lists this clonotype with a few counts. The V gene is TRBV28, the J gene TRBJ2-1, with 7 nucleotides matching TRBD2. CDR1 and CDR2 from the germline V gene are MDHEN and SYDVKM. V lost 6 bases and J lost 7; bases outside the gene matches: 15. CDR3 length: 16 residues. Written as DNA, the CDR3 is TGTGCCAGCAGAGCTATGGGTGCTAGCGGTGAAAATGAGCAGTTCTTC. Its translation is CASRAMGASGENEQFF. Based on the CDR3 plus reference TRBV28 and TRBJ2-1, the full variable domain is DVKVTQSSRYLVKRTGEKVFLECVQDMDHENMFWYRQDPGLGLRLIYFSYDVKMKEKGDIPEGYSVSREKKERFSLILESASTNQTSMYLCASRAMGASGENEQFFGPGTRLTVL.

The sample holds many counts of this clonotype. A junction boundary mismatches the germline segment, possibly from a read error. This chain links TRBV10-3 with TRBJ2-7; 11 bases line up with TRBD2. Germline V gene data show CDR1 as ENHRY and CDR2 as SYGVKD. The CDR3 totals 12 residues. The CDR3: CAISDPPGLAAF. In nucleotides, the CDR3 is TGTGCCATCAGTGACCCGCCGGGACTAGCGGCCTTC.

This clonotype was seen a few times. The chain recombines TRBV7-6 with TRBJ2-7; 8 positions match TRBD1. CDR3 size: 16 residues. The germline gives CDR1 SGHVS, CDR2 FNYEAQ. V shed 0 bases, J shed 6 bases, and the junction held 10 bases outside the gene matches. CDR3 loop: CASSLASSDRGAEQYF. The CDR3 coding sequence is TGTGCCAGCAGCTTAGCGAGTAGTGACAGGGGAGCCGAGCAGTACTTC.

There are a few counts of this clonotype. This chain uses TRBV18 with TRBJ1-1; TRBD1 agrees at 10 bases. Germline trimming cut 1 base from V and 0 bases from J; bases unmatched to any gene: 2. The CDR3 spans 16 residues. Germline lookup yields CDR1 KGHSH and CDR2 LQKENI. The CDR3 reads CASSPQTGGMNTEAFF. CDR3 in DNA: TGTGCCAGCTCACCACAGACAGGGGGCATGAACACTGAAGCTTTCTTT.

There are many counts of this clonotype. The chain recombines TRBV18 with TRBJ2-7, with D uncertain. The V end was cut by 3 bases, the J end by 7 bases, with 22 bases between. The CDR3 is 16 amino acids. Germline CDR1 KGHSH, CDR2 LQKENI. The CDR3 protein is CASSPRHRISLVEQYF. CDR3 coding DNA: TGTGCCAGCTCACCCCGCCACCGCATTTCCCTAGTGGAGCAGTACTTC.

This CDR3 reads CARADQPQHF. CDR3 nucleotide sequence: TGTGCCAGGGCCGATCAGCCCCAGCATTTT. V usage is TRBV6-5 and J usage is TRBJ1-5, with no clear D. Germline V gene lookup returns CDR1 MNHEY and CDR2 SVGAGI. Trimming removed 9 bases at V and 5 bases at J, with 5 bases between. The CDR3 runs 10 residues.

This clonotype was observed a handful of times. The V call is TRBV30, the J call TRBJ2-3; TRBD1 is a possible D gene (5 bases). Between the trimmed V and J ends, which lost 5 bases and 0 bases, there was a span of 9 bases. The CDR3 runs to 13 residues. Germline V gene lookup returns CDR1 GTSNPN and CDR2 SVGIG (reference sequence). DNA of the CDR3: TGTGCCTGGGGGGCTTCCAGCACAGATACGCAGTATTTT. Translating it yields CAWGASSTDTQYF.

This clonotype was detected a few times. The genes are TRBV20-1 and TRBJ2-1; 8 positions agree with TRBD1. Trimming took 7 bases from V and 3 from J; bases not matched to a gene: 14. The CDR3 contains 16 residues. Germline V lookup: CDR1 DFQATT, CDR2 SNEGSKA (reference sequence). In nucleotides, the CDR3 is TGCAGTGTCGCATGGCAGGGGGCGATATTCTACAATGAGCAGTTCTTC. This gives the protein CSVAWQGAIFYNEQFF.

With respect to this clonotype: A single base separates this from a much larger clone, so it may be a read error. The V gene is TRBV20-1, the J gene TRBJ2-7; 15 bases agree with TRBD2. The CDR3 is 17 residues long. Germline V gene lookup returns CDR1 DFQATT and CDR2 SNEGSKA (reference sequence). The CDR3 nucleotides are TGCAGTGCTAGGAGGACTAGCGGGAGGGGAACAACCTACGGGCAGTACTTC. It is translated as CSARRTSGRGTTYGQYF.

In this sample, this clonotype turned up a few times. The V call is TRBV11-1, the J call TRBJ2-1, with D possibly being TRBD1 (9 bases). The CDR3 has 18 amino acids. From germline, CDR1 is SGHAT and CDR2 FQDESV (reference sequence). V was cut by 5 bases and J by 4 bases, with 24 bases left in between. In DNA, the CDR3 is TGTGCCAGCAGCCCGGGACAGGGCCCTAGCGGGTTGTACAATGAGCAGTTCTTC. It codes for CASSPGQGPSGLYNEQFF.

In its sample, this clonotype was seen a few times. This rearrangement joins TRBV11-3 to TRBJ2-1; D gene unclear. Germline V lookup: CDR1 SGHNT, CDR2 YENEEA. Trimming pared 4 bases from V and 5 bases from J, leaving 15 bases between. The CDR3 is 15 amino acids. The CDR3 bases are TGTGCCAGCAGCTCTTACTTAGATCGAGACAATGAGCAGTTCTTC. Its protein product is CASSSYLDRDNEQFF.

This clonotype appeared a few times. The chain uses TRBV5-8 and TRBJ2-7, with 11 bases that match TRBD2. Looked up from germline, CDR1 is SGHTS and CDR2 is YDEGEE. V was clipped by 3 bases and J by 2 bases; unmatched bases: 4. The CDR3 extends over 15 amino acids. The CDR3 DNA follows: TGTGCCAGCAGCTACACGGGACTAGCGGCCTACGAGCAGTACTTC. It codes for CASSYTGLAAYEQYF.

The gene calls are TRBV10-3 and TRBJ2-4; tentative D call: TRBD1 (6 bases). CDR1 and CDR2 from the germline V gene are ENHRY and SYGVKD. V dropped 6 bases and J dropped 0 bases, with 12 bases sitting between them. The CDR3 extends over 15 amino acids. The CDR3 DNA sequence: TGTGCCATCAGGAGCGACAGGTTAGCCAAAAACATTCAGTACTTC. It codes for CAIRSDRLAKNIQYF.

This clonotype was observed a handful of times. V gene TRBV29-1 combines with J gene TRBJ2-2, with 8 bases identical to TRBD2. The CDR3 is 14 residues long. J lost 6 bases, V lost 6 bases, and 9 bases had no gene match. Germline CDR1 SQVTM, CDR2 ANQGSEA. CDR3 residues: CSVFPSGQAGELFF. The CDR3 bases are TGCAGCGTATTTCCTAGCGGGCAGGCCGGGGAGCTGTTTTTT.

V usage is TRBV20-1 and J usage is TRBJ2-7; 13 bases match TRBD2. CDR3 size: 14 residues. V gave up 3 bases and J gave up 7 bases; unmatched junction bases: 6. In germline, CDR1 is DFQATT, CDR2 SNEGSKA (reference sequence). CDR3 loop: CSARLGLAGREQYF. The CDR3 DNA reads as TGCAGTGCTAGGTTGGGACTAGCGGGAAGGGAGCAGTACTTC.

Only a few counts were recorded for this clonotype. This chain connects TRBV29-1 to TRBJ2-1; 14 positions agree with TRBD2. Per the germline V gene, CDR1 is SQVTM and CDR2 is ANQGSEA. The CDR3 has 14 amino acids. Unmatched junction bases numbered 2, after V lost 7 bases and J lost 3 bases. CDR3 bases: TGCAGCGGCGGACTAGCGGGAGGCTACAATGAGCAGTTCTTC. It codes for CSGGLAGGYNEQFF.

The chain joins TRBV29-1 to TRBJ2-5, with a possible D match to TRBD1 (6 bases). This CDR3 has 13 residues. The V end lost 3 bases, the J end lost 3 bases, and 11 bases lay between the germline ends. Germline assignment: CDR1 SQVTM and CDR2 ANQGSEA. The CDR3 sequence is CSVDLRGKETQYF. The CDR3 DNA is TGCAGCGTTGATCTTAGGGGGAAAGAGACCCAGTACTTC.

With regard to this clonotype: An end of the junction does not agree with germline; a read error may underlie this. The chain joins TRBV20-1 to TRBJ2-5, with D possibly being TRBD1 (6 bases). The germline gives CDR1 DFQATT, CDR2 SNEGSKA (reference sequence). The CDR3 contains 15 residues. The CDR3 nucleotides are TGCTGTGCTAGTGCGACAGGCTATGGGGAAGAGACCCAGTACTTC. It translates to CCASATGYGEETQYF.

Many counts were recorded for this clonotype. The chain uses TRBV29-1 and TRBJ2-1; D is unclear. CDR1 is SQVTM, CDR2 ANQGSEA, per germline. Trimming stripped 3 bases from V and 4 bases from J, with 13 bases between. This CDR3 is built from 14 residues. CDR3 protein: CSVDPSRSYNEQFF. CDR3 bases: TGCAGCGTTGACCCGAGTCGTTCGTACAATGAGCAGTTCTTC.

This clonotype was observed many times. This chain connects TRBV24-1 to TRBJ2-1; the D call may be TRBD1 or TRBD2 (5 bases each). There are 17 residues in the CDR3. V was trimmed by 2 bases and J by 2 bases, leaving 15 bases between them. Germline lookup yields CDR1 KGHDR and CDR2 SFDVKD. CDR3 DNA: TGTGCCACCAGTGATTCGATACCCCAGGGACCCTACAATGAGCAGTTCTTC. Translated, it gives CATSDSIPQGPYNEQFF.

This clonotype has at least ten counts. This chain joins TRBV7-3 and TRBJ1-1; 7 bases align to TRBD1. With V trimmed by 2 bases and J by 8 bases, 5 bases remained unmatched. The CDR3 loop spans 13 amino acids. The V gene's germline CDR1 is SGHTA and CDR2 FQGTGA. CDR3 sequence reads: CASSLDRVSEAFF. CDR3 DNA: TGTGCCAGCAGCTTAGACAGGGTCTCCGAAGCTTTCTTT.

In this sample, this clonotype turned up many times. The CDR3 DNA follows: TGTGCCAGCAGCGGAACAGTAGGCTCTGGAAACACCATATATTTT. As protein: CASSGTVGSGNTIYF. V and J are TRBV9 and TRBJ1-3; the D is unclear. Between the trimmed V and J ends, which lost 3 bases and 0 bases, there was a span of 10 bases. Germline-derived CDR1 and CDR2 are SGDLS and YYNGEE. The CDR3 is 15 amino acids.